Listed below are T cell receptor beta chains from one sample, sequenced in a study of neurological immune-mediated disorders. MiXCR was run by TCRdb on the 5' RACE reads, yielding one entry per CDR3 protein. The sample carries over 25,000 distinct CDR3 sequences, about 21% recorded once. Sequencing was done on a sample of PBMCs. Every receptor here comes from a woman aged 60 to 75 in good health. CDR3s include the opening cysteine and the closing phenylalanine or tryptophan. The D gene is left open where the match is weak. Some rows have no size entry. The others give once, few or many, or a class for an expanded clone.

TRBJ2-1 TRBV6-4 many TRBD2 15 CASSDSGGGATEQFF TGTGCCAGCAGTGACTCTGGCGGGGGGGCCACTGAGCAGTTCTTC
TRBJ2-3 TRBV5-1 many NA 14 CASSLDSGTDTQYF TGCGCCAGCAGCTTGGATAGCGGCACAGATACGCAGTATTTT
TRBJ1-4 TRBV4-2 many NA 16 CASSQAPGQANEKLFF TGTGCCAGCAGCCAGGCACCGGGACAAGCTAATGAAAAACTGTTTTTT
TRBJ2-1 TRBV10-3 few NA 14 CAISAPPHTIEQFF TGTGCCATCAGTGCCCCTCCACACACAATTGAGCAGTTCTTC
TRBJ2-7 TRBV7-9 many TRBD1 19 CASSSPGGTGTVGFYEQYF TGTGCCAGCAGTTCACCAGGGGGAACCGGGACGGTGGGGTTCTACGAGCAGTACTTC
TRBJ1-1 TRBV29-1 many TRBD1 15 CSVRIPGQGMPEAFF TGCAGCGTTCGAATCCCGGGACAGGGTATGCCTGAAGCTTTCTTT
TRBJ1-1 TRBV5-5 many TRBD1 15 CASSGPGTENTEAFF TGTGCCAGCAGCGGACCCGGGACAGAGAACACTGAAGCTTTCTTT
TRBJ1-1 TRBV5-1 once TRBD1 16 CASSPRTGDRNTEAFF TGCGCCAGCAGCCCCAGGACAGGGGACCGGAACACTGAAGCTTTCTTT
TRBJ2-7 TRBV6-2/TRBV6-3 many TRBD2 17 CASSYGKGGRSRYEQYF TGTGCCAGCAGTTACGGTAAGGGCGGGAGAAGTAGGTACGAGCAGTACTTC
TRBJ2-7 TRBV20-1 medium-sized NA 15 CSARETLGRSYEQYF TGCAGTGCTAGAGAGACCCTCGGCAGATCCTACGAGCAGTACTTC
TRBJ1-1 TRBV5-1 many NA 13 CASSPLRTDEAFF TGCGCCAGCAGCCCATTAAGGACAGATGAAGCTTTCTTT
TRBJ2-5 TRBV7-2 many NA 13 CASSASRWETQYF TGTGCCAGCAGCGCCAGTCGATGGGAGACCCAGTACTTC
TRBJ2-1 TRBV3-1 NA TRBD2 14 CASSENSGIFEQFF TGTGCCAGCAGCGAGAATAGCGGGATATTCGAGCAGTTCTTC
TRBJ2-5 TRBV4-2 many NA 16 CASSQEGPGSTETQYF TGTGCCAGCAGCCAAGAAGGTCCCGGATCCACTGAGACCCAGTACTTC
TRBJ2-7 TRBV10-3 many NA 15 CAISTSRDGPYEQYF TGTGCCATCAGTACTTCCCGGGACGGACCCTACGAGCAGTACTTC
TRBJ2-3 TRBV28 few TRBD2 15 CASRLAGGQADTQYF TGTGCCAGCCGACTAGCGGGAGGGCAGGCAGATACGCAGTATTTT
TRBJ1-2 TRBV2 few TRBD1 11 CASSPGGGYTF TGTGCCAGCAGCCCAGGGGGCGGCTACACCTTC
TRBJ2-1 TRBV28 many TRBD2 19 CASSPTQYRLAGVRNEQFF TGTGCCAGCAGTCCCACCCAGTATAGGCTAGCGGGAGTTAGGAATGAGCAGTTCTTC
TRBJ2-3 TRBV4-3 many NA 17 CASSQEGAQRSTDTQYF TGCGCCAGCAGCCAAGAAGGAGCTCAGCGTAGCACAGATACGCAGTATTTT
TRBJ2-3 TRBV15 NA NA 14 CATSRDGGGDTQYF TGTGCCACCAGCAGAGATGGGGGAGGAGATACGCAGTATTTT
TRBJ1-6 TRBV5-5 many NA 15 CASSLAGTGNSPLHF TGTGCCAGCAGCTTGGCCGGGACGGGTAATTCACCCCTCCACTTT
TRBJ2-1 TRBV5-1 many NA 13 CASRDSPPNEQFF TGCGCCAGCAGGGACTCTCCCCCCAATGAGCAGTTCTTC
TRBJ2-5 TRBV3-1 many TRBD2 18 CASSQGTSGGLVGETQYF TGTGCCAGCAGCCAAGGGACTAGCGGGGGTCTCGTAGGGGAGACCCAGTACTTC
TRBJ1-5 TRBV5-1 many TRBD1 16 CASSLGTGGSNQPQHF TGCGCCAGCAGCTTGGGGACAGGGGGTAGCAATCAGCCCCAGCATTTT
TRBJ2-3 TRBV5-1 medium-sized TRBD2 17 CASSLRTSGSWGDTQYF TGCGCCAGCAGCTTGAGAACTAGCGGAAGTTGGGGAGATACGCAGTATTTT
TRBJ2-5 TRBV28 many NA 11 CASSLQETQYF TGTGCCAGCAGTTTACAAGAGACCCAGTACTTC
TRBJ1-6 TRBV11-2 many NA 17 CASSLSARSSYNSPLHF TGTGCCAGCAGCTTAAGCGCCAGGAGCTCCTATAATTCACCCCTCCACTTT
TRBJ1-5 TRBV20-1 few NA 13 CSARDSWAEAQHF TGTAGTGCTAGAGATTCCTGGGCGGAGGCCCAGCATTTT
TRBJ1-2 TRBV20-1 many TRBD1 13 CSARGQPNYGYTF TGCAGTGCTAGGGGACAGCCTAACTATGGCTACACCTTC
TRBJ1-1 TRBV5-1 many NA 13 CASSLAENTEAFF TGCGCCAGCAGCTTGGCGGAGAACACTGAAGCTTTCTTT
TRBJ2-3 TRBV7-2 many NA 14 CASSLAWVADTQYF TGTGCCAGCAGCTTAGCTTGGGTGGCAGATACGCAGTATTTT
TRBJ1-2 TRBV19 NA NA 14 CASSIPGDNYGYTF TGTGCCAGTAGTATCCCGGGGGACAACTATGGCTACACCTTC
TRBJ2-5 TRBV5-1 many TRBD1 15 CASSLEGQLGETQYF TGCGCCAGCAGCTTGGAGGGACAGCTGGGAGAGACCCAGTACTTC
TRBJ2-7 TRBV7-2 many TRBD2 14 CASTRGLAITEQYF TGTGCCAGCACCCGGGGACTAGCCATAACCGAGCAGTACTTC
TRBJ2-3 TRBV14 few NA 14 CASSRLSTGDTQYF TGTGCCAGCAGCCGCCTCTCGACTGGGGATACGCAGTATTTT
TRBJ1-5 TRBV28 many TRBD1 15 CASSRDRFSNQPQHF TGTGCCAGCAGCCGGGACAGGTTCTCTAATCAGCCCCAGCATTTT
TRBJ1-5 TRBV7-3 NA TRBD1 13 CVSSANRQGAKHF TGTGTCAGCAGTGCCAACAGACAGGGGGCAAAGCATTTT
TRBJ2-2 TRBV23-1 NA NA 11 CASNPSGELFF TGCGCCAGCAACCCCTCCGGGGAGCTGTTTTTT
TRBJ2-1 TRBV20-1 many TRBD2 13 CSSPGGRHNEQFF TGCAGTTCCCCCGGGGGGAGGCACAATGAGCAGTTCTTC
TRBJ1-3 TRBV7-2 many NA 14 CASSLDRAGNTIYF TGTGCCAGCAGCTTAGATAGGGCTGGAAACACCATATATTTT
TRBJ2-7 TRBV4-3 many TRBD2 16 CASSQDLGGSSGEQYF TGCGCCAGCAGCCAAGATCTTGGCGGGAGTAGCGGCGAGCAGTACTTC
TRBJ2-6 TRBV7-2 once NA 15 CASSTGTTGANVLTF TGTGCCAGCAGCACCGGGACAACTGGGGCCAACGTCCTGACTTTC
TRBJ2-5 TRBV9 NA TRBD2 15 CASSASVAGQETQYF TGTGCCAGCAGCGCCTCCGTAGCGGGACAAGAGACCCAGTACTTC
TRBJ2-3 TRBV4-1 NA NA 16 CASSQERITSTDTQYF TGCGCCAGCAGCCAAGAGAGGATAACTAGCACAGATACGCAGTATTTT